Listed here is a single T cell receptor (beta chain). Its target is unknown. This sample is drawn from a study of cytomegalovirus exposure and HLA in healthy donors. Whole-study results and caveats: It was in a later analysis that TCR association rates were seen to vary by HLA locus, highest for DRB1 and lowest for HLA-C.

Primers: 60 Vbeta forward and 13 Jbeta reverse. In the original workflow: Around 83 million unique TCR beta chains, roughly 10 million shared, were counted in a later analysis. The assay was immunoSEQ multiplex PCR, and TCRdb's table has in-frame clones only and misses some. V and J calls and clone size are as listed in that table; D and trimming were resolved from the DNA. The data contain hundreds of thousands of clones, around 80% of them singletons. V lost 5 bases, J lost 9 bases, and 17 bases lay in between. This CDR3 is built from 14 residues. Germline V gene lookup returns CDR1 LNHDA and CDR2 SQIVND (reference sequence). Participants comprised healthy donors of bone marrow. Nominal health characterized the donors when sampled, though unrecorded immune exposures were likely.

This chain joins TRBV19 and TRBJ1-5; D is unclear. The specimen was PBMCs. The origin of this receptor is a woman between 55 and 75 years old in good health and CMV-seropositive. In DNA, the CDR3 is TGTGCCAGTAGTCCAAGACCCAACACGGGGCCCCAGCATTTT. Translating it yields CASSPRPNTGPQHF.